Included here is one T cell receptor beta chain sequence, with context. This clone was counted once. The antigen it binds to is not known. No much larger clone exists at a distance of one base, and base qualities are not known. This entry belongs to a study of graft-versus-host responses after intestinal transplantation (dated by TCRdb to about 2021). Turning to the overall study: Multivisceral, liver-intestinal, or isolated intestinal transplants were received by the recipients. A peak of at least 4% donor T cells among recipient peripheral blood mononuclear cells was the definition used for donor T cell macrochimerism. Anti-thymocyte globulin induction was given to all recipients, followed by maintenance tacrolimus and steroids for approximately 3 years. After intestinal transplantation, graft-versus-host and host-versus-graft alloreactive T cell clones in the graft, circulation and bone marrow were tracked using bulk TCR-beta CDR3 sequencing. A cohort of approximately 23 intestinal transplant recipients, including one retransplant, was enrolled, and a few patients lacking pretransplant specimens were excluded. Samples from a few later patients were sequenced in-house on an Illumina MiSeq with MiXCR processing rather than by the commercial service. To identify alloreactive clones, pre-transplant mixed lymphocyte reaction products were sequenced and then compared with unstimulated pre-transplant donor and recipient T cells. The paper's findings and limits, for the study overall: Patients with donor T cell macrochimerism had high GvH to HvG T cell clonal ratios in their allografts. The relatively low number and heterogeneity of intestinal transplant patients limited the conclusions. GvH clones turned up in recipient bone marrow, with some appearing earlier in ileal mucosa or blood, a pattern consistent with an intestinal mucosal origin. Peak levels of circulating GvH clones were associated with declines in HvG clones early after transplant.

The time point tag for this specimen amounts to: cells obtained before transplantation from donor or recipient. CD3+CD4+ and CD3+CD8+ populations were FACS-sorted from unstimulated pre-transplant donor and recipient cells taken from spleen or lymph nodes. Receptor amplification or capture employed the immunoSEQ multiplex PCR assay. For most patients, genomic DNA was isolated with the Qiagen DNeasy Blood and Tissue Kit and shipped frozen to Adaptive Biotechnologies for TCR sequencing. For most patients, genomic DNA was subjected to high-throughput TCR-beta CDR3 sequencing by Adaptive Biotechnologies. Per the authors' processing: TCR sequencing data for 15 to 20 patients were retrieved from Adaptive's ImmunoSEQ software; three other patients were processed with MiXCR and VDJtools. CD4 versus CD8 sorting errors were corrected by removing sequences found in both subsets at a frequency ratio below 5:1. Because the origin of CDR3 nucleotide sequences shared between donor and recipient could not be assigned, those sequences were removed. At least 2-fold expansion over unstimulated cells and a minimum CFSE-low frequency of 0.002% (template counts) or 0.001% (read counts) were required for clones to be classified as alloreactive. Clones were considered mappable if detected in sequenced pre-transplant spleen, lymph node, or MLR CFSE-low populations of the donor or recipient. The cumulative frequency of alloreactive clones was calculated as a percentage of all sequences, weighted by copy number. Drawn from immuneACCESS, this table holds only the in-frame rearrangements with V and J called that TCRdb kept. Clones are partly lost; checked studies trace under half to an unresolved V gene and leave the rest unexplained. The V and J calls and clone size were taken over from that table, and D and trimming were inferred from the DNA. A total of 65,000 to 90,000 clones appear in this sample, 70% to 90% of them only once. Of the sample, around 2.6% is held by the ten largest clones.

Sequencing used unstimulated CD8+ T cells sorted from spleen or lymph node cells, obtained before intestinal transplant. This receptor was identified in a human donor who received an intestinal transplant.

The DNA reads TGTGCCAGCAGCCTCGGGACGGGAGTCTACGAGCAGTACTTC. It specifies CASSLGTGVYEQYF. Here the chain combines TRBV7-9 and TRBJ2-7; tentative D gene TRBD2, with 6 bases matching. The CDR3 starts with the cysteine, ends with the phenylalanine, and has 14 residues. Of the read, only the CDR3 DNA is kept; its 42 bases are in frame from base 1. V was cut back by 5 bases and J by 3 bases, leaving a gap of 14 bases between them. As encoded in the germline V gene (reference sequence), CDR1 is SEHNR while CDR2 is FQNEAQ.